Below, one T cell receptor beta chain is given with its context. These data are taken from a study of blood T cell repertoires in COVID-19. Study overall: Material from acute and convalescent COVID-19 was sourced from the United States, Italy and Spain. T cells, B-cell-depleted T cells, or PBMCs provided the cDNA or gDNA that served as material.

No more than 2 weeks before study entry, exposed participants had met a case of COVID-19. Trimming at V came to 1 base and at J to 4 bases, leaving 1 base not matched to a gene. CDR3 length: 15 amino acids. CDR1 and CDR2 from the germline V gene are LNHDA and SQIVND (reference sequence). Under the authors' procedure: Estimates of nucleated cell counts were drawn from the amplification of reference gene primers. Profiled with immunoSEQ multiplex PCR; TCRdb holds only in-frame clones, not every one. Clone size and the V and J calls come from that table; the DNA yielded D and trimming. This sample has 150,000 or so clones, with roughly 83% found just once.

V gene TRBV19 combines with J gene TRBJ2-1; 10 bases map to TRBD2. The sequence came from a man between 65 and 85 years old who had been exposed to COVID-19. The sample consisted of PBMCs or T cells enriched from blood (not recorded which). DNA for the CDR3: TGTGCCAGTAGTATAGGGACTAGCGGATACAATGAGCAGTTCTTC. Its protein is CASSIGTSGYNEQFF.